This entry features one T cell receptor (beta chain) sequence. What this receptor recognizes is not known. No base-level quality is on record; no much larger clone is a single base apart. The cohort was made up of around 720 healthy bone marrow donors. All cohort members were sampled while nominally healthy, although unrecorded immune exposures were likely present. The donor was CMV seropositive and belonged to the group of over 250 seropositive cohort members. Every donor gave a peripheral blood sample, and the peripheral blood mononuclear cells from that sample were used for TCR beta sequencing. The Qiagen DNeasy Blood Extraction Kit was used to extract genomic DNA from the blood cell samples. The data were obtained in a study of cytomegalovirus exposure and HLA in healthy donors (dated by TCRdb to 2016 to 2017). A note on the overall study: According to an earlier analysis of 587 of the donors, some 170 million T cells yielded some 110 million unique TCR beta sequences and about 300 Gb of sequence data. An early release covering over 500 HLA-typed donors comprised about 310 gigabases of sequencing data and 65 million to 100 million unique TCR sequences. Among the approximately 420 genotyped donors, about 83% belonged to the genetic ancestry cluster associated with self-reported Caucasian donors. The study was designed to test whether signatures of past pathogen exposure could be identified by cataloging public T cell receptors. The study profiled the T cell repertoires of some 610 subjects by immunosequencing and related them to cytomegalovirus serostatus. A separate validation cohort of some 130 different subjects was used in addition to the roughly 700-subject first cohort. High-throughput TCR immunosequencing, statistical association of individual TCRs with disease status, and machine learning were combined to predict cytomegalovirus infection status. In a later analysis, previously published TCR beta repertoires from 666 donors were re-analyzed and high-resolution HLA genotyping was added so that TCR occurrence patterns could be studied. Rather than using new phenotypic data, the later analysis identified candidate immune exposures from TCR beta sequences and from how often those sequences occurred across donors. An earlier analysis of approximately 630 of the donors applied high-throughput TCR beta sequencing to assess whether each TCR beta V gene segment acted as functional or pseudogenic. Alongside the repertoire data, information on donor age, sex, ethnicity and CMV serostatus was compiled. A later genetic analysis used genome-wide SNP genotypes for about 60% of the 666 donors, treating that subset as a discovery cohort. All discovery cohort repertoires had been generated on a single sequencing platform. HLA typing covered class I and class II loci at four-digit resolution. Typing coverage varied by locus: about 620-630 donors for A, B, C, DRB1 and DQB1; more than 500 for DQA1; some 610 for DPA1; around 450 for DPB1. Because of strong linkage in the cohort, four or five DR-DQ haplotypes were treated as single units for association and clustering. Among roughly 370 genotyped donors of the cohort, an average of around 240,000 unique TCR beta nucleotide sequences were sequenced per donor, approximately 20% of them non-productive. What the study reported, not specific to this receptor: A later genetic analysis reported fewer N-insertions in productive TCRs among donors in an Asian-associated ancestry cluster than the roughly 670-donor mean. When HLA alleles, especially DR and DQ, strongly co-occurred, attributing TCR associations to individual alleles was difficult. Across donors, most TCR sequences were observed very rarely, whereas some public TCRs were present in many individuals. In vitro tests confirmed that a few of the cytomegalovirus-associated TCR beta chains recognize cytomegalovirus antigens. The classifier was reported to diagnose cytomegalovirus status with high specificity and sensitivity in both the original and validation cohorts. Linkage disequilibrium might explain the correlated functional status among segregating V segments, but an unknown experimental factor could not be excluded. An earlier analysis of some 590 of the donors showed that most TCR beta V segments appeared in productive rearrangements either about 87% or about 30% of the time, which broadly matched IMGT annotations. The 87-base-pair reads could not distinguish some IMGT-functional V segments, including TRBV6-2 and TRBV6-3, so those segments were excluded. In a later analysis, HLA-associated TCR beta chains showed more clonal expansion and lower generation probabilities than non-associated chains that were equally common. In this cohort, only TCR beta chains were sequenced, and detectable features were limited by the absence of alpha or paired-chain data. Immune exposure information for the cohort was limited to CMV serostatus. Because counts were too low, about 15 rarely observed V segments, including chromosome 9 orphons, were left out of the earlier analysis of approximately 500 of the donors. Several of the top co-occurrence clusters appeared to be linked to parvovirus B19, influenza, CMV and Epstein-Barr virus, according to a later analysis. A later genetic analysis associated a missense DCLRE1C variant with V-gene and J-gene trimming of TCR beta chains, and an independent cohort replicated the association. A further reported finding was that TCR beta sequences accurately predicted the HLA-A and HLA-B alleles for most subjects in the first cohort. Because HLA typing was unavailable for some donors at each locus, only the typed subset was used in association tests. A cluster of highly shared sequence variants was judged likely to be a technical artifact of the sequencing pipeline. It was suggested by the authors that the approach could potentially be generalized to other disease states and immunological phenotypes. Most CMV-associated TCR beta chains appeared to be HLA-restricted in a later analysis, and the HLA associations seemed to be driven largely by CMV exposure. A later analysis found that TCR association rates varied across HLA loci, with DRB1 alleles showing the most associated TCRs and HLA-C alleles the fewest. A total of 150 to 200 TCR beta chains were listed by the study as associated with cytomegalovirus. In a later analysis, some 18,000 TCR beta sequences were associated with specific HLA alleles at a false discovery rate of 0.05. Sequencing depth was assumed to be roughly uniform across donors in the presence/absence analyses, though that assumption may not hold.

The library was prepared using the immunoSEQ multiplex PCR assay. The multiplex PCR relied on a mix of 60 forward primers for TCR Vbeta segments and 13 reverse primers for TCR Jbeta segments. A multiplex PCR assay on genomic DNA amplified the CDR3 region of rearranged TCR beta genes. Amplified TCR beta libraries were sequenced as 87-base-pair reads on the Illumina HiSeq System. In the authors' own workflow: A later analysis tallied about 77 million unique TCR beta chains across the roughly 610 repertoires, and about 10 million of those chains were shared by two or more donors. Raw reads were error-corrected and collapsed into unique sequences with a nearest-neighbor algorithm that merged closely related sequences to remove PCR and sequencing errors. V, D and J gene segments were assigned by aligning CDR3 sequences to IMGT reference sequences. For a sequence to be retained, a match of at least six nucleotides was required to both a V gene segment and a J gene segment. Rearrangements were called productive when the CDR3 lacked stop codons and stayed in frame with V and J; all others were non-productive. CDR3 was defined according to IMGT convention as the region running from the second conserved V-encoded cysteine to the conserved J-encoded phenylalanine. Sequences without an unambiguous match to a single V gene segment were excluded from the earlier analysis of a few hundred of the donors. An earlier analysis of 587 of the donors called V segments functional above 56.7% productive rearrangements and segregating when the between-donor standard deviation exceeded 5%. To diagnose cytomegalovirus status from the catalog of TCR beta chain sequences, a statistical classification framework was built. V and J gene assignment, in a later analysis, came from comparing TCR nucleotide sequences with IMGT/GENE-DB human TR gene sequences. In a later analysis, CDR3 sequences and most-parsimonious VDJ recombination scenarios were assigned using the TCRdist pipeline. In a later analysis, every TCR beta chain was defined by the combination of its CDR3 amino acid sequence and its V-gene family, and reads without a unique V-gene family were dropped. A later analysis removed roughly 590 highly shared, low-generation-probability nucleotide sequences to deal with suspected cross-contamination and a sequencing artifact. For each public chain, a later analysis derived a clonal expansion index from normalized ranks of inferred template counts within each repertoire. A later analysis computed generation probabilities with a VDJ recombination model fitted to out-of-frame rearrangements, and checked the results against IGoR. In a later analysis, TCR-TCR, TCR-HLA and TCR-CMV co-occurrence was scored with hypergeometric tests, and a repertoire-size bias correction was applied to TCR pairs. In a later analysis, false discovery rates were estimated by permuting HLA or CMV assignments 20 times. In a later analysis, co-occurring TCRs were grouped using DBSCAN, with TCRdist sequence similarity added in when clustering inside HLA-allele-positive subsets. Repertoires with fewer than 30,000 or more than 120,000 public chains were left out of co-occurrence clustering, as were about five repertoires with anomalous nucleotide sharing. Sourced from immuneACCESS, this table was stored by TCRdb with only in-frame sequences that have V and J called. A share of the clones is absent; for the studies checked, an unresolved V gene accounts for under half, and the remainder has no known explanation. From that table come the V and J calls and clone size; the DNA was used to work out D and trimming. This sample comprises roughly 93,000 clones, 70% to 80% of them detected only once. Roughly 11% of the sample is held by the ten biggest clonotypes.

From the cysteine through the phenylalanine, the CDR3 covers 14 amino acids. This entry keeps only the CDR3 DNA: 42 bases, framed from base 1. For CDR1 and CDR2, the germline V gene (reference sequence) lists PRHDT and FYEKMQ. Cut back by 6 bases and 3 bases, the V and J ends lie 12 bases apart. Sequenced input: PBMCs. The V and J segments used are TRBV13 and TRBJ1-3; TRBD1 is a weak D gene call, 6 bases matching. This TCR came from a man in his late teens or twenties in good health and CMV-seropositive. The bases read TGTGCCAGCAGTTTGGGGGCTGGTGGAAACACCATATATTTT. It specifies CASSLGAGGNTIYF.